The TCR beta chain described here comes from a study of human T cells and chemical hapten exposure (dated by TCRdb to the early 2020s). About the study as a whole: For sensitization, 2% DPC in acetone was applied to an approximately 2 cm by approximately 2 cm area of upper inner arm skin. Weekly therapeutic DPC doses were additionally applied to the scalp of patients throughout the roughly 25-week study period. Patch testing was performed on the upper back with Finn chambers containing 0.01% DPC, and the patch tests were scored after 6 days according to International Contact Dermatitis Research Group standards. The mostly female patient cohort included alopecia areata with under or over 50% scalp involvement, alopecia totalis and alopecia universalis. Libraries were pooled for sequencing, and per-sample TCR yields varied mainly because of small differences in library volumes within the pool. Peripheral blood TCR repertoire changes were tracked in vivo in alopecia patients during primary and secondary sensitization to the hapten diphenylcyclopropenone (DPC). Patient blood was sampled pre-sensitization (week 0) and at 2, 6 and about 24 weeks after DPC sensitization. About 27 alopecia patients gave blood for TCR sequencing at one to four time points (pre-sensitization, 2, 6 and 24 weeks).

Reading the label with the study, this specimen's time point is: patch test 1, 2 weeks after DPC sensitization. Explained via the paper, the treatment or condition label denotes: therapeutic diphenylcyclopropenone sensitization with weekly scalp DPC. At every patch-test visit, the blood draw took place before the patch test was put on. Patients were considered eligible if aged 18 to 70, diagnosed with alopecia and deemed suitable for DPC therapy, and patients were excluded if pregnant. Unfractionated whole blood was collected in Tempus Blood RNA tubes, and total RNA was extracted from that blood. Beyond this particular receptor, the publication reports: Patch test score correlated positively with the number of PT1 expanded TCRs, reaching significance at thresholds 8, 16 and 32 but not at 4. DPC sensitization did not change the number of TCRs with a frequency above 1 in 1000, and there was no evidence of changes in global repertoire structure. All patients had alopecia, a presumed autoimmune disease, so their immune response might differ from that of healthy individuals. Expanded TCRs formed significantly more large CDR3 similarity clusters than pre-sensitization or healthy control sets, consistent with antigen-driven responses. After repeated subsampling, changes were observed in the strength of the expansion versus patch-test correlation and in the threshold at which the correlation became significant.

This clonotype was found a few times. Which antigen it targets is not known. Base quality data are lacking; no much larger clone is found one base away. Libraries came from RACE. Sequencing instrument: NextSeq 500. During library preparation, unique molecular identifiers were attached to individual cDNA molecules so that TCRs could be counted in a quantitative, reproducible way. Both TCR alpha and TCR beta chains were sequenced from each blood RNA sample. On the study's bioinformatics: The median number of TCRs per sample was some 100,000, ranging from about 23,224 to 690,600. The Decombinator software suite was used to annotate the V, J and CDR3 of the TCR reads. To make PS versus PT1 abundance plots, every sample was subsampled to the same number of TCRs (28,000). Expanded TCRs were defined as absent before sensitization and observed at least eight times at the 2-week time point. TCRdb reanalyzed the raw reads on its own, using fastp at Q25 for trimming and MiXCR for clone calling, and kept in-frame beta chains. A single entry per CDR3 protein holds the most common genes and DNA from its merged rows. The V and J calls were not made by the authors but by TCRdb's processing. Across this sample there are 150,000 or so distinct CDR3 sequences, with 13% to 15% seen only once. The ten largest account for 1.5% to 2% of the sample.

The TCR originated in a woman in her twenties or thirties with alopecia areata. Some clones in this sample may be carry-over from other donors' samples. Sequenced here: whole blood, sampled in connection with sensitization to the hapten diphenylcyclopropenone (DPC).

The CDR3 protein sequence reads: CASSPLAGAGNEQFF. The bases read TGTGCCAGCAGCCCTCTGGCGGGAGCAGGAAATGAGCAGTTCTTC. The rearranged segments are TRBV7-9 and TRBJ2-1, with 7 middle bases fitting TRBD2. V and J are trimmed by 5 bases and 7 bases, and the gene matches miss 11 bases of the junction. CDR1 and CDR2 are read off the germline V gene (reference sequence) as SEHNR and FQNEAQ. The CDR3, from cysteine to phenylalanine, totals 15 residues. Only CDR3 DNA remains: 45 bases, in frame from the first base.